This T cell receptor beta chain derives from a study of metastatic and nonmetastatic thyroid tumors. For the study at large: The authors compared repertoires across blood and tumor or nodule tissue from malignant and benign thyroid patients.

Through MiXCR, TCRdb re-clonotyped the PCR reads. This repertoire shows about 20,000 clones, 15% to 17% found once; its top ten account for around a fifth. Study results and caveats: When malignant thyroid tumors were compared with benign nodules, TCR beta diversity was reportedly significantly higher in the malignant tumors. This held in both blood and tumor samples.

Trimming shortened V by 7 bases and J by 4 bases, and 19 bases separated the two germline ends. Per the germline V gene, CDR1 is MNHNS and CDR2 is SASEGT. This CDR3 has 15 residues. This clone is categorized as medium-sized. Its matching antigen is unknown. Every patient underwent thyroid surgery untreated. This clonotype was obtained from a female donor with papillary thyroid cancer or a benign thyroid nodule (not recorded which). Some clones in this sample may be carry-over from other donors' samples. This chain links TRBV6-1 with TRBJ1-2; D unclear. Sequencing was done on a sample of blood. The CDR3 region is CASIVGPGLSYGYTF. CDR3 coding DNA: TGTGCCAGCATCGTCGGCCCGGGCCTGAGCTATGGCTACACCTTC.